This TCR beta chain was captured by sequencing in a study of Graves' ophthalmopathy and Graves' hyperthyroidism. General study results and limits: Most clonotypes expanded in thyroid above 0.001 frequency were present in blood too.

CDR3 length: 15 amino acids. Trimming removed 0 bases from V and 2 bases from J, with 13 bases in between. CDR1 and CDR2 from the germline V gene are DFQATT and SNEGSKA (reference sequence). TCR beta CDR3 amplification used RNA transcripts. Scientists carried out first-round RT-PCR using HTBI primers and then a second-round multiplex PCR. MiXCR, applied by TCRdb to the multiplex PCR reads, yields one record per CDR3 protein. The table includes 40,000 to 45,000 distinct CDR3 sequences, approximately 52% detected once. The study excluded patients with other autoimmune diseases, uncontrolled infections, pregnancy or lactation. As the starting material, roughly 9.8 ml of fresh peripheral blood yielded the PBMCs. On this clonotype itself: Antigen specificity is unknown.

This TCR derives from an adult man with Graves' ophthalmopathy. The material sequenced was peripheral blood. This chain joins TRBV20-1 and TRBJ2-5; possible D gene TRBD2, 6 bases. CDR3 region: CSARDQAGRQETQYF. The CDR3, as DNA: TGCAGTGCTAGAGATCAGGCGGGGAGACAAGAGACCCAGTACTTC.